This T cell receptor beta chain was captured by sequencing in a study of OX40 agonist ivuxolimab in advanced cancers. Regarding the study in general: Ivuxolimab was a fully human IgG2 agonistic monoclonal antibody targeting the costimulatory receptor OX40 (CD134). The purpose of peripheral TCRbeta sequencing was to test whether ivuxolimab changed TCR sequence diversity and led to clonal T-cell expansion. Patients were allowed to have had prior anti-PD-1, anti-PD-L1 or anti-CTLA-4 therapy, and approximately 40% of the dose-escalation patients had been treated with checkpoint inhibitors. Intravenous ivuxolimab was administered to patients every 2 weeks at six dose levels: 0.01, 0.1, 0.3, 1.5, 3 and 10 mg/kg. Of the roughly 52 dose-escalation patients, hepatocellular carcinoma was present in about 19, melanoma in about 15, renal cell carcinoma in 9 and head and neck cancer in 9. The paper describes the monotherapy dose-escalation part (N = 52 patients) of the phase I trial of ivuxolimab. The dose-escalation cohort was about 83% male with a mean age of approximately 60 years, ranging from roughly 23 to 85. Partial responses were achieved by three dose-escalation patients, of whom one had hepatocellular carcinoma and two had cutaneous melanoma. The research as a whole found: At doses of 0.1 to 3.0 mg/kg, clonal expansion of both CD4+ and CD8+ T cells in blood was seen between baseline and week 6. Which antigens the clonally expanded peripheral T cells were specific for was not determined. In the 0.1-3.0 mg/kg groups, partial responders had among the lowest normalized peripheral clonal expansion, particularly in CD8+ T cells. On average, CD8+ T cells showed more expanded clones than CD4+ T cells after ivuxolimab. Low levels of normalized T-cell clonal expansion were also shown by some nonresponding patients.

Patients with autoimmune disease history or receiving systemic immunosuppression were excluded from the trial. Peripheral blood for TCR sequencing was collected from all dose cohorts at baseline, on cycle 4 day 1, and on cycle 7 day 1. Samples were obtained from an open-label, multicenter, first-in-human phase I dose-escalation trial of ivuxolimab. The trial enrolled adults with locally advanced or metastatic head and neck squamous cell, hepatocellular, melanoma or renal cell carcinoma. CD4+ and CD8+ T cells were sorted separately from peripheral blood before TCR sequencing. From a lookup of the germline V gene (reference sequence), CDR1 and CDR2 are MNHNY and SVGAGI. Trimming removed 4 bases from V and 2 bases from J, leaving 13 bases between the germline ends. Taken from cysteine to phenylalanine, the CDR3 has 15 residues. Of all the DNA, just the CDR3 is kept, 45 bases in frame from base 1. For sequencing of the TCRbeta CDR3 region, genomic DNA was extracted from the sorted cells. The immunoSEQ Assay was used to sequence the TCRbeta CDR3 regions. This immuneACCESS table, as held by TCRdb, lists in-frame sequences with V and J called but not all clones. Of the missing ones, under half trace to an unresolved V gene in checked studies; the others have no known cause. This sample is represented by tens of thousands of clones; over 75% of them were singletons. Less than 25% of the sample is held by the ten biggest clonotypes.

A word on this clone: The antigen it recognizes is unknown. No quality values exist for individual bases; no much larger clone is one base distant.

Recombination connected TRBV6-6 to TRBJ2-3; TRBD1 is perhaps the D gene, given 6 matching bases. Specimen: CD4+ or CD8+ T cells sorted from blood, collected in a trial of the OX40 agonist ivuxolimab. This receptor was taken from an adult with an advanced solid tumor such as melanoma, head and neck, liver or kidney cancer. The CDR3 reads CASSSIDRTTDTQYF. DNA sequence: TGTGCCAGCAGTTCAATCGACAGGACCACAGATACGCAGTATTTT.